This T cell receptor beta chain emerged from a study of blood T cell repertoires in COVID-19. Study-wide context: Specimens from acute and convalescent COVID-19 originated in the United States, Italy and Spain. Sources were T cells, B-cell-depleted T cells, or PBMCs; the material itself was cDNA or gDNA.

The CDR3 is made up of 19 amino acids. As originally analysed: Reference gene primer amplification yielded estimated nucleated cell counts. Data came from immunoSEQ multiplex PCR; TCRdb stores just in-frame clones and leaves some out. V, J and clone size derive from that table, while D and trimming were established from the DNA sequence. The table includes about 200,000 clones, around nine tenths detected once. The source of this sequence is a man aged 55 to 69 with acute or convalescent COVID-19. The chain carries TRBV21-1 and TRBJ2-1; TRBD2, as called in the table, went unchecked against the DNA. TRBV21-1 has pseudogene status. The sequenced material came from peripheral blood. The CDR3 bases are TGTGCCAGCAGCTCCCAACCCAGCCGGGGATCTTGTGGCCACAATGAGCAGTTCTTC. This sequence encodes CASSSQPSRGSCGHNEQFF.